The T cell receptor beta chain described here comes from a study of a mutant IDH1 vaccine in newly diagnosed glioma. Study context: Standard pretreatment was either radiotherapy, temozolomide, or, for most, radiochemotherapy with temozolomide.

Noted time point: week 35, safety follow-up. Topical imiquimod was applied with each vaccine dose, which held 300 ug of mutant IDH1 20-mer peptide. The table came from immunoSEQ multiplex PCR; TCRdb's copy has only in-frame clones and leaves some out. The data contain tens of thousands of clones, around three quarters of them singletons. This CDR3 is built from 14 residues. The germline V gene encodes CDR1 SGHRS and CDR2 YFSETQ. J lost 8 bases, V lost 0 bases, and 6 bases had no gene match. Details on this clone: Its antigen remains unidentified.

The chain couples TRBV5-1 to TRBJ1-2; 8 bases line up with TRBD1. Specimen: PBMCs, collected from a glioma patient whose treatment included an IDH1 peptide vaccine. This TCR was sampled from a man aged 35 to 55 with glioma. Some clones in this sample may be carry-over from other donors' samples. The CDR3 is CASSLGDRGRGYTF. Here the CDR3 DNA reads TGCGCCAGCAGCTTGGGAGACAGGGGCCGCGGCTACACCTTC. Drawing the rest from reference TRBV5-1 and TRBJ1-2, the complete variable domain is KAGVTQTPRYLIKTRGQQVTLSCSPISGHRSVSWYQQTPGQGLQFLFEYFSETQRNKGNFPGRFSGRQFSNSRSEMNVSTLELGDSALYLCASSLGDRGRGYTFGSGTRLTVV.